The present entry profiles one T cell receptor (beta chain) with its context. This receptor's antigen is unknown. Base quality data are lacking; no much larger clone is found one base away. The data originate from a study of shared clonotypes between healthy human individuals (dated by TCRdb to 2020 to 2021). At the level of the whole study: The cohort comprised two women and three men aged 18 to 49 years. Each donor's leukapheresis produced roughly between about 0.8 and 8.9 billion PBMCs. For each donor, CD4 naive and CD4 memory were each given three plates, CD8 naive was given two plates, and CD8 memory was given one plate. To estimate repertoire size and how much clonotype sharing occurs between individuals, the study deeply sequenced the blood TCR repertoires of five healthy adults. Different laboratories and diverse techniques were used to prepare libraries and sequence TCR repertoires, to increase sequencing depth and limit assay-specific biases.

Using the deep immunoSEQ assay, TCR CDR3 regions were amplified from genomic DNA by multiplex PCR. Genomic DNA extracted from each cell subset was distributed evenly over all wells of several immunoSEQ 96-well plates, and each plate served as one replicate. For sorted subsets, approximately 200 ng of genomic DNA, equivalent to 30,000 or so T cell genomes, went into each replicate PCR. Purified libraries were measured with a Qubit 3.0 fluorometer, size-checked on a Bioanalyzer 2100, and measured again with the KAPA Library Quantification kit. A separate single-read 150-cycle Illumina NextSeq 550 flow cell was used to sequence each immunoSEQ 96-well plate. The authors' analysis ran thus. Because only junctional sequences without quality scores were contained in the immunoSEQ output, filtering matching that applied to full-length reads could not be performed. To assign V/J genes and CDR3, sequences were annotated using PyIR, a Python wrapper for IgBLAST v1.9, with IMGT germline references. Reads were removed for weak V/J assignments (E-value above 1e-6), missing CDR3, stop codons, out-of-frame junctions, or ambiguous translated residues. A V3J clonotype was defined by an identical inferred V gene, J gene, and CDR3 amino acid sequence. Percentage overlap between repertoires was computed as shared unique clonotypes divided by the size of the smaller repertoire. Richness of each repertoire was evaluated using RTK rarefaction, the Chao1 estimator, and Recon v2.1 estimates of unobserved clonotypes. OLGA was used to compute generation probabilities for all TCRbeta clonotypes that the gDNA method yielded from a few donors. The table was pulled from immuneACCESS by TCRdb, which kept in-frame rearrangements only. Such tables lose some clones; where checked, under half of the loss comes from unresolved V genes, and the rest has no known cause. Clone size and the V and J calls come from that table; the DNA yielded D and trimming. Present in this sample are some 550,000 clones, roughly 97% of which were seen just once. The top ten clonotypes cover around 0.057% of the sample.

Overall study results and their limits: The small number of donors limited the genetic and exposure-history diversity represented. Estimated clonotype richness was generally larger for naive than for memory subsets. Across a few donors, approximately 5% of naive CD4, 3.5% of naive CD8, approximately 2.5% of memory CD4, and about 0.4% of memory CD8 clonotypes were shared. Clonotypes shared by all four sorted-subset donors showed higher generation probabilities than non-shared clonotypes. Rarefaction of sorted-subset datasets indicated incomplete sequencing despite the large sequencing depth. Based on pairwise subsampling, the degree of clonotype sharing among donors was expected to be affected by sequencing depth. Sampling was limited to blood, and TCR repertoires in tissue likely differ from TCR repertoires in blood.

Donors were healthy HIV-negative adults with no recently reported acute infections or vaccinations. Only Caucasian adults living in Nashville, Tennessee, USA were represented among the donors. CD4+ T cells were enriched by magnetic negative selection; naive cells were then positively selected on CD45RA, and the negative fraction formed the memory subset. Blood was obtained by leukapheresis, after which PBMCs were separated by Ficoll-Histopaque density gradient centrifugation and cryopreserved in liquid nitrogen vapor phase. Purity and quantity of every magnetically sorted T cell population were checked by analytical flow cytometry. From each sorted fraction, genomic DNA was isolated and quantified by UV absorbance on a Nanodrop 2000c. From cysteine to phenylalanine, the CDR3 is 12 amino acids long. The only DNA kept is the CDR3, 36 bases in frame from the first base. Relative to germline, V is 2 bases shorter and J is 6 bases shorter, with 6 bases between their ends. For CDR1 and CDR2, the germline V gene lists MGHRA and YSYEKL.

This chain joins TRBV4-1 to TRBJ2-3; confidence is insufficient to name the D gene. This receptor was identified in a woman in her twenties or thirties in good health. Sample: naive CD4+ T cells sorted from blood. Taken with the paper, the label for cell subset or site translates to: CD45RA+ positively selected. The sequenced DNA: TGCGCCAGCAGCCAAATGGGTGATACGCAGTATTTT. Its translation reads: CASSQMGDTQYF.